Listed below are T cell receptor beta chains from one sample, sequenced in a study of blood T cell repertoires in COVID-19. Repertoires were generated with immunoSEQ multiplex PCR, while TCRdb's copy carries only in-frame clones and drops some. The profile shows tens of thousands of clones, less than 95% of them singletons. The source material was peripheral blood. These TCRs come from a woman between 40 and 50 years old with active COVID-19. Both conserved end residues are part of each CDR3. D genes are given only for firm matches.

D gene	V gene	J gene	CDR3 DNA	CDR3 protein
NA	TRBV1	TRBJ1-1	TGCACCAGCAGCCAAGACCGCGGGGACAGGGAGGGAACTGAAGCTTTCTTT	CTSSQDRGDREGTEAFF
NA	TRBV7-8	TRBJ2-7	TGTGCCAGCAGCTTAAAGGGGTATCCAAAGGACTTC	CASSLKGYPKDF
TRBD1	TRBV29-1	TRBJ2-5	TGCAGCGTCGGACAGGCCCAAGAGACCCAGTACTTC	CSVGQAQETQYF
TRBD2	TRBV3-1/TRBV3-2	TRBJ2-1	TGTGCCAGCAGCCAATATACTAGCGGGGGCGATGAGCAGTTCTTC	CASSQYTSGGDEQFF
TRBD1	TRBV24-1	TRBJ2-3	TGTGCCACCAGTGATTGGGGACAGGGGCCCACAGATACGCAGTATTTT	CATSDWGQGPTDTQYF
TRBD1	TRBV5-1	TRBJ2-1	TGCGCCAGCAGCTTTTTGGGACAGGGGGCTGGTGAGCAGTTCTTC	CASSFLGQGAGEQFF
NA	TRBV5-1	TRBJ2-5	TGCGCCAGCAGCTTGGGAGCGGACCAAGAGACCCAGTACTTC	CASSLGADQETQYF
TRBD2	TRBV4-1	TRBJ2-3	TGCGCCAGCAGCCAAGTAGCGGGGAGGTATACGCAGTATTTT	CASSQVAGRYTQYF
TRBD2	TRBV3-1/TRBV3-2	TRBJ2-5	TGTGCCAGCAGCCAAGGACTAGCGGGCCAAGAGACCCAGTACTTC	CASSQGLAGQETQYF
TRBD1	TRBV27	TRBJ2-2	TGTGCCAGCAGTGTCGGACAGGGGGTAACCGGGGAGCTGTTTTTT	CASSVGQGVTGELFF
NA	TRBV5-6	TRBJ1-2	TGTGCCAGCAGCTTGGTGACAGGTGGGGATGGCTACACCTTC	CASSLVTGGDGYTF